The 2 T cell receptor beta chains presented below share a single source sample, sequenced in a study of blood T cell repertoires in COVID-19. This table comes from immunoSEQ multiplex PCR, and its TCRdb copy is limited to in-frame clones, with some not included. The table includes some 50,000 clones, approximately 86% detected once. The sequenced sample consisted of PBMCs or T cells enriched from blood (not recorded which). These receptors were collected from a woman between 45 and 60 years old who had recovered from COVID-19.

The gene calls are TRBV27 and TRBJ2-2; 7 bases fit TRBD2. CDR1 is MNHEY, CDR2 SMNVEV, per germline (reference sequence). The CDR3 has 16 residues. J was trimmed by 5 bases and V by 3 bases; bases with no gene match: 9. CDR3 nucleotides: TGTGCCAGCAGTTTCGGGGCGGGAGTCGGTACCGGGGAGCTGTTTTTT. This translates into CASSFGAGVGTGELFF.

The genes are TRBV5-1 and TRBJ2-2; 15 bases are a match to TRBD2. Germline V gene sequence: CDR1 SGHRS, CDR2 YFSETQ. V lost 4 bases and J lost 6; bases outside the gene matches: 7. The CDR3 length is 17 residues. CDR3 region: CASSPGLAGGLAGELFF. In DNA form, the CDR3 reads TGCGCCAGCAGCCCCGGACTAGCGGGAGGGCTGGCCGGGGAGCTGTTTTTT.